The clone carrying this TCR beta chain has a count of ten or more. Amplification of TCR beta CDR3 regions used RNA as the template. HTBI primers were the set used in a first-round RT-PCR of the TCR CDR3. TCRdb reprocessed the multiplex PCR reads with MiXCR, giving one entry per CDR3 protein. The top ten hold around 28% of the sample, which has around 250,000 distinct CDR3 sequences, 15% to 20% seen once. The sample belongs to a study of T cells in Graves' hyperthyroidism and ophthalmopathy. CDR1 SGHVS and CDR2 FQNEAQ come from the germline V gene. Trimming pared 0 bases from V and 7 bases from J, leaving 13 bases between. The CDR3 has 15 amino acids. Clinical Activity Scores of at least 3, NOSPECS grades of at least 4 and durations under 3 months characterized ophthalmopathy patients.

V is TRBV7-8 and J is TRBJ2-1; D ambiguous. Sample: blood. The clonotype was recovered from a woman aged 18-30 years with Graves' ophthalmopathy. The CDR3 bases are TGTGCCAGCAGCTTAGCCTTCCGTCTGTTTAATGAGCAGTTCTTC. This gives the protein CASSLAFRLFNEQFF.